Below are 5 T cell receptor beta chains sequenced from a single sample in a study of blood T cell repertoires in COVID-19. TCRdb keeps only in-frame clones here, not all; method: immunoSEQ multiplex PCR. Altogether approximately 97,000 clones are present, roughly 92% being singletons, with the ten largest covering more than 1.5%. Input material: peripheral blood. The receptors come from a woman aged 50 to 60 with COVID-19, enrolled during active disease.

The chain links TRBV30 to TRBJ1-2; D is unclear. Germline V gene lookup returns CDR1 GTSNPN and CDR2 SVGIG (reference sequence). Deletions cut 3 bases from V and 2 bases from J, with 13 bases between. The CDR3 has 14 residues. The CDR3 reads CAWSAAGVNYGYTF. The CDR3 DNA is TGTGCCTGGAGCGCAGCCGGGGTAAACTATGGCTACACCTTC.

In regard to this clone: Other DNA sequences in this sample translate to the same CDR3. The chain combines TRBV29-1 with TRBJ1-5; D unresolved. Per germline, CDR1 SQVTM and CDR2 ANQGSEA. The CDR3 length is 12 residues. Trimming took 4 bases from V and 1 from J, leaving 5 bases between them. CDR3 sequence: CSVGGSNQPQHF. In DNA, the CDR3 is TGCAGCGTTGGAGGGAGCAATCAGCCCCAGCATTTT.

The CDR3: CASSLSGSGTEAFF. The CDR3 DNA reads TGTGCCAGCAGCTTATCAGGGTCGGGCACTGAAGCTTTCTTT. The gene calls are TRBV7-2 and TRBJ1-1; D might be TRBD1 (5 bases). V was shortened by 2 bases and J by 4 bases, with 11 bases between the two germline ends. The CDR3 extends over 14 amino acids. The germline gives CDR1 SGHTA, CDR2 FQGNSA.

J is TRBJ1-1 and V is TRBV6-2 or TRBV6-3; no clear D. Germline V CDR1 and CDR2: MNHEY, SVGEGT. V shed 4 bases and J shed 8 bases, with 8 bases lying between them. The CDR3 spans 11 residues. The CDR3 nucleotides are TGTGCCAGCAGTTCCCCACTGGAAGCTTTCTTT. This codes for CASSSPLEAFF.

The V gene is TRBV18, the J gene TRBJ1-1; D is unresolved. V was shortened by 6 bases and J by 1 base, with 15 bases between the two germline ends. Germline loops: CDR1 KGHSH, CDR2 LQKENI. CDR3 size: 15 residues. The chain's CDR3 is CASSKPDSPNTEAFF. CDR3 bases: TGTGCCAGCTCCAAACCGGACTCCCCGAACACTGAAGCTTTCTTT. Supplemented by reference TRBV18 and TRBJ1-1, the full variable domain reads NAGVMQNPRHLVRRRGQEARLRCSPMKGHSHVYWYRQLPEEGLKFMVYLQKENIIDESGMPKERFSAEFPKEGPSILRIQQVVRGDSAAYFCASSKPDSPNTEAFFGQGTRLTVV.